This TCR beta chain was sequenced in a study of beta chain features in type 1 diabetes. Study overall: Examination spanned around 110 million sorted cells from all samples.

As every portion of the isolated RNA was reverse transcribed, the sequencing read expressed TCRB transcripts. There were about 3.6 million reads on average in the naive, central memory and regulatory T cell samples. Method: immunoSEQ multiplex PCR; TCRdb's copy keeps in-frame clones and lacks some. The sample consists of 110,000 to 150,000 clones, 6.9% of them appearing once. Every single donor gave one heparinised blood draw, and these averaged approximately 110 mL. Once sorted, every population was more than 98% pure. The clonotype originates from a woman under 40 in good health. The sequenced material came from central memory CD4+ T cells from blood.

The CDR3 reads CASARGLSSYEQYF. CDR3 nucleotides: TGTGCCAGCGCCCGAGGGTTGAGCTCCTACGAGCAGTACTTC. V is TRBV2 and J is TRBJ2-7; D might be TRBD2 (5 bases). The V and J ends lost 8 bases and 0 bases respectively, with 14 bases between them. The CDR3 contains 14 residues. Germline CDR1 reads SNHLY; CDR2 reads FYNNEI. Full variable domain (outside the CDR3, taken from reference TRBV2 and TRBJ2-7): EPEVTQTPSHQVTQMGQEVILRCVPISNHLYFYWYRQILGQKVEFLVSFYNNEISEKSEIFDDQFSVERPDGSNFTLKIRSTKLEDSAMYFCASARGLSSYEQYFGPGTRLTVT.